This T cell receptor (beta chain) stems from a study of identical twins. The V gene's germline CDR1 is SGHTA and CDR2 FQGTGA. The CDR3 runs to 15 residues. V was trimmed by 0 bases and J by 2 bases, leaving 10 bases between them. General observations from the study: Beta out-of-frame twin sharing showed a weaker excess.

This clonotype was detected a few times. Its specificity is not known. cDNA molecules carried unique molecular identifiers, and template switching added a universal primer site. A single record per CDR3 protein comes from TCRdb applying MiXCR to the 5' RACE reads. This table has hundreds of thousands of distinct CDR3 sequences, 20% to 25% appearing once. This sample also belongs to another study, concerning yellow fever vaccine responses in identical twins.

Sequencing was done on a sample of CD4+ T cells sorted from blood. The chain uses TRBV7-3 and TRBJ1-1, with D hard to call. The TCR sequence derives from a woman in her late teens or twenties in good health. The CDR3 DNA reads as TGTGCCAGCAGCTTAACGCTGGATAGAAACACTGAAGCTTTCTTT. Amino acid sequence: CASSLTLDRNTEAFF.